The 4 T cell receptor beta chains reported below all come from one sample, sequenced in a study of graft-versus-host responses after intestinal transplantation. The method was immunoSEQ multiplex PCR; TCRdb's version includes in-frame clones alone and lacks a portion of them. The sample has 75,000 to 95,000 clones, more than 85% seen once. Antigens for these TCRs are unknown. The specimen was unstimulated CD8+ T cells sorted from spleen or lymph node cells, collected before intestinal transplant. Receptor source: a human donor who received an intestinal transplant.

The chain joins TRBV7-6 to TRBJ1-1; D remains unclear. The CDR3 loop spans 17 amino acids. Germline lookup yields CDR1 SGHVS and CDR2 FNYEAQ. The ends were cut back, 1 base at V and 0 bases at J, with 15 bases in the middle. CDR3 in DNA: TGTGCCAGCAGCTTAGTCCCCGACGGAGTGCTGAACACTGAAGCTTTCTTT. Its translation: CASSLVPDGVLNTEAFF.

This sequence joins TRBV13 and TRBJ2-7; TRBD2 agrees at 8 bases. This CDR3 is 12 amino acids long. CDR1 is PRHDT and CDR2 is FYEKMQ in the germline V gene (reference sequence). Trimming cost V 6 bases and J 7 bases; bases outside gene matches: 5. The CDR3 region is CASSSGAGEQYF. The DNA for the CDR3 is TGTGCCAGCAGTAGCGGGGCGGGGGAGCAGTACTTC.

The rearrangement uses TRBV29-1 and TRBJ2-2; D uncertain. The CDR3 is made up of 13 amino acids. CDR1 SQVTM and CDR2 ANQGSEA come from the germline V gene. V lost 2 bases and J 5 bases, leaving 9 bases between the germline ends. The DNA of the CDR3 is TGCAGCGTTGAAAGTGGTAGAACCGGGGAGCTGTTTTTT. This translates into CSVESGRTGELFF.

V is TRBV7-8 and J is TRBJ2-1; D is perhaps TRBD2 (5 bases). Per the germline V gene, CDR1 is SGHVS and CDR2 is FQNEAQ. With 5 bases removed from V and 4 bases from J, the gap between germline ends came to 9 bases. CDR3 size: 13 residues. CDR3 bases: TGTGCCAGCAGCCCGACGGGGTACAATGAGCAGTTCTTC. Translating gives CASSPTGYNEQFF.